Detailed here is one T cell receptor (beta chain). Donors were healthy HIV-negative adults without recent acute infections or vaccinations. A split of CD4+ cells into CD45RA+ naive and CD45RA-negative memory subsets was performed. These data are taken from a study of shared clonotypes between healthy human individuals. The overall study: Donors, aged 18 to 49, were a couple of women and a few men. Researchers assigned three CD4 naive, three CD4 memory, two CD8 naive and one CD8 memory plate to each donor.

The data were produced by immunoSEQ multiplex PCR, yet TCRdb's version contains in-frame clones alone and is incomplete. Of a few million clones in the sample, around 90% were seen once. The CDR3 is 14 amino acids. The germline gives CDR1 MNHNS, CDR2 SASEGT. The V segment lost 6 bases and the J segment 6 bases; nucleotides outside the gene matches: 9. The sequenced sample consisted of naive CD4+ T cells sorted from blood. Subset reported: CD45RA+ positively selected. The chain combines TRBV6-1 with TRBJ2-5; the match to TRBD1 covers 8 bases. The source of this sequence is a man between 18 and 35 years old in good health. CDR3 in DNA: TGTGCCAGCAGCGATGGACAGGGACCGAAGACCCAGTACTTC. Protein product: CASSDGQGPKTQYF.